This T cell receptor (beta chain) comes out of a study of T cells after yellow fever vaccination. Each CDR3 protein is one row after TCRdb ran MiXCR on the 5' RACE reads. The sample yields hundreds of thousands of distinct CDR3 sequences, roughly 8.4% seen once. General study points: Abundant clonotypes from the bulk population could get into FACS-sorted repertoires as contaminants.

The CDR3 loop spans 16 amino acids. V lost 8 bases and J lost 2, with 19 bases in between. Germline assignment: CDR1 KGHSH and CDR2 LQKENI. Concerning this clonotype: Its antigen is unknown.

The clonotype originates from a man between 18 and 35 years old who received the YFV17D yellow fever vaccine. The rearrangement uses TRBV18 and TRBJ2-1; the D gene is possibly TRBD1 (5 bases). The sequencing used PBMCs, collected approximately 40 days after the first yellow fever vaccination. The CDR3 sequence: CASPSEAGRPYNEQFF. As DNA, the CDR3 is TGTGCCAGCCCCAGCGAGGCAGGGCGTCCCTACAATGAGCAGTTCTTC.